This T cell receptor (beta chain) was obtained from a study of T cells expressing NK-cell markers. Study-wide background: One of the eight sequenced donors was seronegative, whereas the other seven were HCMV-seropositive.

Broader study findings: Six donors had dominant NKG2C+ clonotypes that comprised about 1.0-8% of their CD8+ T cells.

Concerning this clonotype: Antigen: not known.

Each CDR3 protein gets one entry in TCRdb, which reprocessed the 5' RACE reads and gives no DNA. Its listing shows under 200,000 distinct CDR3 sequences. This sequence originates from a woman between 18 and 69 years old in good health. The specimen sequenced was blood T cells: a sorted CD56 or NKG2C T cell subset, CD4+ or CD8+ T cells, or bulk PBMC T cells (not recorded which).

CDR3: CASSFSGQRDYGYTF. J is TRBJ1-2 and V is TRBV7-9; as DNA is missing, the TRBD1 call by TCRdb cannot be tested. The CDR3 totals 15 residues. The germline V gene encodes CDR1 SEHNR and CDR2 FQNEAQ (reference sequence).